These 25 T cell receptor beta chains were all obtained from the same sample, sequenced in a study of beta chain features in type 1 diabetes. Expressed TCRB transcripts were sequenced after all isolated RNA was converted to cDNA. TCRdb keeps only in-frame clones here, not all; method: immunoSEQ multiplex PCR. The repertoire holds about 320,000 clones, with 14% as singletons. What was sequenced was central memory CD4+ T cells from blood. The receptors stem from a young man in good health.

This clone has only a few counts. The chain uses TRBV5-1 and TRBJ2-1; 8 positions match TRBD1. This CDR3 has 14 amino acids. Germline CDR1 SGHRS, CDR2 YFSETQ. V dropped 4 bases and J dropped 5; count of bases not matched to a gene: 5. The CDR3 region has the DNA TGCGCCAGCAGCCCCAGGGGACAGGACAATGAGCAGTTCTTC. Residues: CASSPRGQDNEQFF.

In its sample, this clone was seen a few times. The genes are TRBV18 and TRBJ1-2; D unclear. The CDR3 sequence is 14 residues long. The V end was cut by 0 bases, the J end by 4 bases, with 9 bases between. Per the germline V gene, CDR1 is KGHSH and CDR2 is LQKENI. The DNA of the CDR3 is TGTGCCAGCTCACCACCGGTGGCTTCCTATGGCTACACCTTC. Translation gives CASSPPVASYGYTF.

Only a few counts were recorded for this clone. V and J are TRBV11-3 and TRBJ2-5, with D hard to call. V was clipped by 1 base and J by 6 bases, with 9 bases between them. CDR3 size: 13 residues. The germline gives CDR1 SGHNT, CDR2 YENEEA. The CDR3, as DNA: TGTGCCAGCAGCTTAGGTCGAACCCAGACCCAGTACTTC. Translated: CASSLGRTQTQYF.

J is TRBJ1-1 and V is TRBV10-2, with 9 bases fitting TRBD1. With V trimmed by 5 bases and J by 1 base, 2 bases remained unmatched. This CDR3 has 14 residues. The germline V gene encodes CDR1 WSHSY and CDR2 SAAADI. The CDR3 bases are TGCGCCAGCAGTATACAGGGGGCGAACACTGAAGCTTTCTTT. The encoded protein is CASSIQGANTEAFF.

This chain joins TRBV4-3 and TRBJ2-4, with unresolved D. V shed 0 bases and J shed 4 bases, with 7 bases lying between them. This CDR3 has 14 residues. Germline V gene sequence: CDR1 LGHNA, CDR2 YSLEER. The CDR3 sequence: CASSQDPAKNIQYF. For the CDR3, the DNA is TGCGCCAGCAGCCAAGATCCCGCTAAAAACATTCAGTACTTC.

This clone has just a few counts. The chain uses TRBV6-1 and TRBJ1-2, with TRBD1 matching 7 bases. The germline V gene encodes CDR1 MNHNS and CDR2 SASEGT. The V segment lost 6 bases and the J segment 2 bases; nucleotides outside the gene matches: 6. The CDR3 spans 14 residues. The CDR3 here is CASRYRGQNYGYTF. CDR3 in DNA: TGTGCCAGCAGATACAGGGGTCAGAACTATGGCTACACCTTC.

The table lists this clone with a few counts. The junction shows a germline mismatch at one end, possibly a read error. This chain joins TRBV10-3 and TRBJ1-5; 8 bases align to TRBD1. The germline V gene has CDR1 ENHRY and CDR2 SYGVKD. This CDR3 spans 15 amino acids. In DNA, the CDR3 is TGTGCCAGCAGTAAACAGGGGGAGTTCGGTCAGCCCCAGCATTTT. Protein: CASSKQGEFGQPQHF.

This clone was seen a handful of times. The chain is built from TRBV7-9 and TRBJ2-5; D remains ambiguous. CDR1 is SEHNR, CDR2 FQNEAQ, per germline (reference sequence). Between the trimmed V and J ends, which lost 5 bases and 9 bases, there was a span of 13 bases. This CDR3 contains 12 residues. The CDR3: CASSAAPVAQYF. DNA of the CDR3: TGTGCCAGCAGCGCGGCCCCGGTGGCCCAGTACTTC. Complete variable domain (other parts from reference TRBV7-9 and TRBJ2-5): DTGVSQNPRHKITKRGQNVTFRCDPISEHNRLYWYRQTLGQGPEFLTYFQNEAQLEKSRLLSDRFSAERPKGSFSTLEIQRTEQGDSAMYLCASSAAPVAQYFGPGTRLLVL.

V is TRBV5-4 and J is TRBJ1-2, with D possibly TRBD1 on 5 matching bases. CDR1 and CDR2 from the germline V gene are SGHNT and YYREEE (reference sequence). The CDR3 covers 15 residues. V shed 0 bases and J shed 1 base, with 10 bases lying between them. The CDR3 bases are TGTGCCAGCAGCTTGGTTACAGGCGGTAACTATGGCTACACCTTC. Translating gives CASSLVTGGNYGYTF.

The chain links TRBV4-2 to TRBJ2-3; weak D call: TRBD1 (7 bases). Germline-derived CDR1 and CDR2 are LGHNA and YNFKEQ. This CDR3 region has 16 residues. Trimming pared 1 base from V and 4 bases from J, leaving 15 bases between. DNA for the CDR3: TGTGCCAGCAGCCAAGTTTCTCAGGGGGGCGCAGATACGCAGTATTTT. Translation gives CASSQVSQGGADTQYF.

This clone was counted between two and nine times. One junction end does not reproduce the germline sequence, and a read error may be involved. CDR3 DNA sequence: TGTGCCGGCAGGGGTAACACCGGGGAGCTGTTTTTT. This translates into CAGRGNTGELFF. The V gene is TRBV7-2, the J gene TRBJ2-2, with D perhaps TRBD1 (6 bases). The germline gives CDR1 SGHTA, CDR2 FQGNSA. The CDR3 extends over 12 amino acids.

The sample holds a few counts of this clone. The V gene is TRBV4-3, the J gene TRBJ1-2; D gene ambiguous. The length of the CDR3 is 14 residues. Germline V gene sequence: CDR1 LGHNA, CDR2 YSLEER. The V and J ends lost 0 bases and 8 bases respectively, with 13 bases between them. The CDR3, as DNA: TGCGCCAGCAGCCAAGATTTGAAGGGTCTCGGCTACACCTTC. Amino acids: CASSQDLKGLGYTF.

V gene TRBV19 combines with J gene TRBJ2-5, with 8 bases fitting TRBD1. V gave up 5 bases and J gave up 7 bases; unmatched junction bases: 6. The CDR3 has 13 residues. Germline V gene lookup returns CDR1 LNHDA and CDR2 SQIVND (reference sequence). The CDR3 DNA is TGTGCCAGTAGTGACAGGGGACGAGTGACCCAGTACTTC. Translating it yields CASSDRGRVTQYF.

The rearrangement links TRBV19 to TRBJ2-5; TRBD1 aligns across 7 bases. The CDR3 extends over 14 amino acids. CDR1 is LNHDA, CDR2 SQIVND, per germline (reference sequence). The trim removed 7 bases at V and 3 bases at J, leaving 8 bases unmatched. The CDR3 region is CASTLTGSKETQYF. DNA of the CDR3: TGTGCCAGTACCCTGACAGGGTCGAAAGAGACCCAGTACTTC.

This clone was counted a few times. The genes are TRBV9 and TRBJ1-4; TRBD1 might be the D (5 bases). The CDR3 consists of 15 residues. Trimming cost V 0 bases and J 5 bases, with 11 bases left between them. Germline V gives CDR1 SGDLS, CDR2 YYNGEE. CDR3 region: CASSVAGQRNEKLFF. The CDR3 region has the DNA TGTGCCAGCAGCGTAGCAGGGCAGCGAAATGAAAAACTGTTTTTT.

The J gene is TRBJ1-2, the V gene TRBV5-1, with TRBD1 matching 9 bases. CDR3 length: 14 residues. The J segment lost 5 bases and the V segment lost 0 bases, leaving 2 bases of the junction unmatched. The V gene's germline CDR1 is SGHRS and CDR2 YFSETQ. CDR3 amino acids: CASSLGQGEYGYTF. CDR3 DNA: TGCGCCAGCAGCTTGGGACAGGGGGAATATGGCTACACCTTC.

This clone was counted only a few times. The genes are TRBV6-6 and TRBJ2-7; tentative D call: TRBD2 (6 bases). The germline gives CDR1 MNHNY, CDR2 SVGAGI (reference sequence). The CDR3 loop spans 12 amino acids. V was shortened by 5 bases and J by 10 bases, with 15 bases between the two germline ends. The CDR3 nucleotides read TGTGCCAGCAGTGTAATAGAGGGACTTCAGTACTTC. This encodes CASSVIEGLQYF.

The chain has TRBV6-1 and TRBJ1-2; D is undetermined. V was trimmed by 5 bases and J by 2 bases, leaving 9 bases between them. CDR3 size: 13 residues. Germline V gene sequence: CDR1 MNHNS, CDR2 SASEGT. The CDR3 region has the DNA TGTGCCAGCAGTCTAGCGGGGAACTATGGCTACACCTTC. It yields the protein CASSLAGNYGYTF.

J is TRBJ1-2 and V is TRBV5-6; D is possibly TRBD1 (6 bases). CDR1 is SGHDT, CDR2 YYEEEE, per germline. V gave up 7 bases and J gave up 4 bases, with 14 bases separating them. The CDR3 is 13 residues long. CDR3 bases: TGTGCCAGCGAGCGTAGGGGGTCCTATGGCTACACCTTC. It is translated as CASERRGSYGYTF.

The chain uses TRBV6-5 and TRBJ1-5; D not certain. The germline V gene has CDR1 MNHEY and CDR2 SVGAGI. Trimming took off 6 bases at V and 0 bases at J, with 12 bases between the two ends. The CDR3 length is 15 residues. The chain's CDR3 is CASSRGLGSNQPQHF. DNA for the CDR3: TGTGCCAGCAGCCGAGGACTTGGTAGCAATCAGCCCCAGCATTTT.

Only a few counts were recorded for this clone. The chain has TRBV14 and TRBJ2-3, with 13 bases lining up with TRBD2. CDR1 is SGHDN and CDR2 is FVKESK in the germline V gene. V shed 7 bases, J shed 4 bases, and the junction held 5 bases outside the gene matches. There are 15 residues in the CDR3. DNA of the CDR3: TGTGCCAGCACCCCGGGACTAGCGGGGTCAGATACGCAGTATTTT. Translated, it gives CASTPGLAGSDTQYF.

The chain's CDR3 is CAWGDVTKSTDTQYF. The CDR3 bases are TGTGCCTGGGGAGATGTGACAAAGAGCACAGATACGCAGTATTTT. The chain combines TRBV30 with TRBJ2-3; D is undetermined. The CDR3 has 15 amino acids. V lost 5 bases, J lost 0 bases, and 15 bases lay in between. Germline V lookup: CDR1 GTSNPN, CDR2 SVGIG (reference sequence).

This clone was observed a few times. The rearrangement uses TRBV4-1 and TRBJ2-1, with 13 bases lining up with TRBD2. The germline V gene has CDR1 MGHRA and CDR2 YSYEKL. Germline trimming cut 0 bases from V and 3 bases from J; bases unmatched to any gene: 17. This CDR3 comprises 22 residues. For the CDR3, the DNA is TGCGCCAGCAGCCAAGAGATAACGGTAGGACTAGCGGGAGCAGGACGCTACAATGAGCAGTTCTTC. It translates to CASSQEITVGLAGAGRYNEQFF.

This clone was counted between two and nine times. V is TRBV18 and J is TRBJ1-5; D is perhaps TRBD1 (5 bases). The CDR3 is made up of 13 amino acids. Germline assignment: CDR1 KGHSH and CDR2 LQKENI. Trimming removed 3 bases at V and 6 bases at J, with 9 bases between. CDR3 amino acids: CASSPGGTQPQHF. The CDR3 DNA sequence: TGTGCCAGCTCACCGGGAGGGACTCAGCCCCAGCATTTT.

This clone has just one count. This rearrangement joins TRBV7-8 to TRBJ2-2, with D maybe TRBD1 (6 bases). With 1 base removed from V and 2 bases from J, the gap between germline ends came to 11 bases. The CDR3 runs to 16 residues. Germline V gene lookup returns CDR1 SGHVS and CDR2 FQNEAQ. The CDR3 DNA reads as TGTGCCAGCAGCTTAGACCTTGGGGGCAACACCGGGGAGCTGTTTTTT. Translating it yields CASSLDLGGNTGELFF. The full variable domain, with the rest looked up from reference TRBV7-8 and TRBJ2-2, is GAGVSQSPRYKVAKRGQDVALRCDPISGHVSLFWYQQALGQGPEFLTYFQNEAQLDKSGLPSDRFFAERPEGSVSTLKIQRTQQEDSAVYLCASSLDLGGNTGELFFGEGSRLTVL.